Listed below are T cell receptor beta chains from one sample, sequenced in a study of blood T cell repertoires in COVID-19. Sequenced by immunoSEQ multiplex PCR; TCRdb stores in-frame clones only, minus some. The sample contains over 200,000 clones, around 82% of which appear only once. Sequenced input: peripheral blood. The source of these receptors is a man older than 75 with acute or convalescent COVID-19. CDR3s include the opening cysteine and the closing phenylalanine or tryptophan. A D gene is named only where the DNA matches it firmly. Clone size appears in some rows only: once, few, many, or a class for an expanded clone.

d_gene | abundance | j_gene | v_gene | CDR3nt | CDR3aa
TRBD1 | - | TRBJ1-2 | TRBV30 | TGTGCCTGGACGCCCCAGGGGGCTGGAGGCTACACCTTC | CAWTPQGAGGYTF
TRBD1 | many | TRBJ2-5 | TRBV7-6 | TGTGCCAGCAGCTTAGTTAAGCAGGGGGCGCGGGAGACCCAGTACTTC | CASSLVKQGARETQYF
- | - | TRBJ2-2 | TRBV21-1 | TGTGCCAGCAGCAAAGGCGGGGAGGGAAACACCGGGGAGCTGTTTTTT | CASSKGGEGNTGELFF
- | once | TRBJ1-5 | TRBV10-3 | TGTGCCATCAGTGAGGGCAGGGGCAATCAGCCCCAGCATTTT | CAISEGRGNQPQHF
TRBD2 | - | TRBJ2-1 | TRBV11-2 | TGTGCCAGCAGCTTAGATCCGGCGGGAGGAAATGAGCAGTTCTTC | CASSLDPAGGNEQFF
- | - | TRBJ1-6 | TRBV9 | TGTGCCAGCAGCGTAGCTCCAGGGGAATCCCTCCACTTT | CASSVAPGESLHF
TRBD2 | - | TRBJ2-7 | TRBV7-9 | TGTGCCAGCAGCTCCCGCCCGGGCAGGGAGGGTTACGAGCAGTACTTC | CASSSRPGREGYEQYF
- | - | TRBJ2-7 | TRBV28 | TGTGCCAGCAGTCCTCCCCCCCTTTTTCTGGAGCAGTACTTC | CASSPPPLFLEQYF
TRBD1 | - | TRBJ2-3 | TRBV19 | TGTGCCAGTAGTGCAATCACAGGGGTAGCAGATACGCAGTATTTT | CASSAITGVADTQYF
- | - | TRBJ2-7 | TRBV19 | TGTGCCAGTAGCCCCGCGACAGTGTCCTACGAGCAGTACTTC | CASSPATVSYEQYF
- | - | TRBJ2-3 | TRBV30 | TGTGCCTGGAGTCCGGGACTGTCCTCCACAGATACGCAGTATTTT | CAWSPGLSSTDTQYF
- | - | TRBJ2-3 | TRBV24-1 | TGTGCCACCAGTGATATCACTCCTGGGCGCCTAGATACGCAGTATTTT | CATSDITPGRLDTQYF
- | - | TRBJ1-2 | TRBV18 | TGTGCCAGCTCCGAGGAGTGGACAGCCTCGTGGGGAGGCTACACCTTC | CASSEEWTASWGGYTF
- | - | TRBJ2-5 | TRBV6-5 | TGTGCCAGTGGAGTGGAGACCCAGTACTTC | CASGVETQYF
TRBD2 | - | TRBJ2-4 | TRBV5-1 | TGCGCCAGCAGCCTTGGCGGGGGGCAGGATTTGGTTATTCAGTACTTC | CASSLGGGQDLVIQYF
- | - | TRBJ2-7 | TRBV5-6 | TGTGCCAGCTCTTACAGGGATCGGAGAAGCTACGAGCAGTACTTC | CASSYRDRRSYEQYF
- | - | TRBJ1-1 | TRBV9 | TGTGCCAGCAGCGCCCTCAGGGCGGCGGGGGTTAAAGAAGCTTTCTTT | CASSALRAAGVKEAFF
- | - | TRBJ1-5 | TRBV11-2 | TGTGCCAGCAGCTTAGGTTCCGGGAACCAGCCCCAGCATTTT | CASSLGSGNQPQHF
TRBD1 | few | TRBJ1-1 | TRBV5-1 | TGCGCCAGCAGCTTAGGGGACAGGGGTATGAACACTGAAGCTTTCTTT | CASSLGDRGMNTEAFF
- | - | TRBJ1-2 | TRBV28 | TGTGCCAGCAGTTTTCCGCGGAGTAACTATGGCTACACCTTC | CASSFPRSNYGYTF